This note documents a single T cell receptor beta chain sequence. The record originates from a study of CD8+CD57+ T cells in acquired aplastic anemia. Genomic DNA, the template, was used for profiling of the TCR beta VDJ and CDR3. From the reads, TCRdb called clonotypes with MiXCR, one entry per CDR3 protein. The sample contains 250,000 to 300,000 distinct CDR3 sequences, 56% of which appear only once. CDR3 length: 17 residues. V shed 1 base and J shed 6 bases, with 19 bases lying between them. Germline CDR1 SNHLY, CDR2 FYNNEI. Patients sequenced had flow cytometry evidence of CD8+CD57+ cell expansion.

Sequencing used sorted CD4+, CD8+, or CD8+CD57+ T cells (not recorded which) from PBMCs. The rearrangement uses TRBV2 and TRBJ1-5; D remains unclear. This receptor was taken from a human donor with aplastic anemia. The CDR3 is CASSEEGLQLGGQPQHF. CDR3 DNA: TGTGCCAGCAGTGAAGAAGGGTTACAGCTAGGCGGTCAGCCCCAGCATTTT.